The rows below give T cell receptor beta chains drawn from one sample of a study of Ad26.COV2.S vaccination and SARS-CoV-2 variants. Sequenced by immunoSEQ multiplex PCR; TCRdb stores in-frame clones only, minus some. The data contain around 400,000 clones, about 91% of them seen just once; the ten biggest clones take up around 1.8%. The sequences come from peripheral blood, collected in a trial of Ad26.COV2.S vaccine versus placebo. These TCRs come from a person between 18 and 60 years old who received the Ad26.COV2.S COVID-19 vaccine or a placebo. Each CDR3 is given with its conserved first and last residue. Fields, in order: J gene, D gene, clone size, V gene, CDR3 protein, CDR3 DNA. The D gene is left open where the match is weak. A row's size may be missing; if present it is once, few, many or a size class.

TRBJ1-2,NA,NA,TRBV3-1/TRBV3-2,CASSQERQGAGGYTF,TGTGCCAGCAGCCAAGAACGACAAGGGGCGGGTGGCTACACCTTC
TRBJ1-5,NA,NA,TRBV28,CASSARRGLGNQPQHF,TGTGCCAGCAGCGCTCGCAGGGGCCTGGGCAATCAGCCCCAGCATTTT
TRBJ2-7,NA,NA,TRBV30,CAWSGTGYEQYF,TGTGCCTGGAGTGGAACGGGCTACGAGCAGTACTTC
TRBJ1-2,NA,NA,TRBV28,CASSFVGRGYGYTF,TGTGCCAGCAGCTTCGTAGGCAGGGGCTATGGCTACACCTTC
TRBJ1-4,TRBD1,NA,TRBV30,CAWSAIGQVGNEKLFF,TGTGCCTGGAGTGCCATCGGACAGGTGGGGAATGAAAAACTGTTTTTT
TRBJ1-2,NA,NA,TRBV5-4,CASSWAKQAGYTF,TGTGCCAGCAGCTGGGCTAAGCAGGCTGGCTACACCTTC
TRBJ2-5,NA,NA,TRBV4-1,CASSQEGGLGETQYF,TGCGCCAGCAGCCAAGAAGGAGGGTTAGGAGAGACCCAGTACTTC
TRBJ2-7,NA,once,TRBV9,CASSADNPYEQYF,TGTGCCAGCAGCGCGGACAATCCCTACGAGCAGTACTTC
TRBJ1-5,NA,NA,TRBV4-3,CASSPGVGRQPQHF,TGCGCCAGCAGCCCTGGGGTCGGACGGCAGCCCCAGCATTTT
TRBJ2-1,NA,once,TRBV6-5,CASSYRTSRSYNEQFF,TGTGCCAGCAGTTACCGGACATCTCGCTCCTACAATGAGCAGTTCTTC
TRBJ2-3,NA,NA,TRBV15,CATSRGSTDTQYF,TGTGCCACCAGCAGAGGTAGCACAGATACGCAGTATTTT
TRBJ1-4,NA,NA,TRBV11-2,CASSLDQGYNEKLFF,TGTGCCAGCAGCTTAGATCAGGGTTATAATGAAAAACTGTTTTTT
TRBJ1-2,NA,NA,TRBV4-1,CASSQPGQLISDYGYTF,TGCGCCAGCAGCCAACCAGGACAGTTGATCTCAGACTATGGCTACACCTTC
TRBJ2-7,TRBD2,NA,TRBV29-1,CSAGGGYEQYF,TGCAGCGCCGGGGGGGGCTACGAGCAGTACTTC
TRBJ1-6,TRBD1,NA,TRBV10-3,CAISEEQGVNSPLHF,TGTGCCATCAGTGAGGAACAGGGGGTTAATTCACCCCTCCACTTT
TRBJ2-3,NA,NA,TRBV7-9,CASSFQGISTDTQYF,TGTGCCAGCAGCTTCCAGGGTATCAGCACAGATACGCAGTATTTT
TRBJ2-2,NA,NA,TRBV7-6,CASSPDRTNTGELFF,TGTGCCAGCAGTCCCGACAGGACTAACACCGGGGAGCTGTTTTTT
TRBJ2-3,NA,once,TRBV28,CASSLVGTDTQYF,TGTGCCAGCAGCCTGGTGGGTACAGATACGCAGTATTTT
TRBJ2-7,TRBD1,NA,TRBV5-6,CASSLGDRVYEQYF,TGTGCCAGCAGCTTAGGGGACAGGGTTTACGAGCAGTACTTC
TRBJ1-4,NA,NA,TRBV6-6,CASSRGGTANEKLFF,TGTGCCAGCAGTAGGGGGGGGACTGCTAATGAAAAACTGTTTTTT
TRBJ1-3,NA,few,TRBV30,CAWSATGNTIYF,TGTGCCTGGAGCGCTACTGGAAACACCATATATTTT
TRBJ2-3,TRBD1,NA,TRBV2,CASSIQGPDTQYF,TGTGCCAGCAGCATACAGGGGCCAGATACGCAGTATTTT
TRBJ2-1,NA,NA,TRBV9,CASSVGTHLYEQFF,TGTGCCAGCAGCGTCGGGACTCATCTATATGAGCAGTTCTTC
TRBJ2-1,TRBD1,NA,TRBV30,CAWSVVGQGAGEQFF,TGTGCCTGGAGTGTAGTGGGACAGGGCGCGGGTGAGCAGTTCTTC
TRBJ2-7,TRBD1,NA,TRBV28,CASSSFDRVSYEQYF,TGTGCCAGCAGTTCCTTCGACAGGGTTTCCTACGAGCAGTACTTC
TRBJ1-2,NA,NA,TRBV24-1,CATSDYQGYTF,TGTGCCACCAGTGATTATCAGGGCTACACCTTC
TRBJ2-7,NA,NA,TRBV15,CATSRDFQLDRSSYEQYF,TGTGCCACCAGCAGAGATTTCCAGCTGGATCGTAGCTCCTACGAGCAGTACTTC
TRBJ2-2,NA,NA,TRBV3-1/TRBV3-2,CASSQVVKAGELFF,TGTGCCAGCAGCCAAGTCGTTAAGGCCGGGGAGCTGTTTTTT
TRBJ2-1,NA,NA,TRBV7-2,CASRVGAGRSFF,TGTGCCAGCAGGGTGGGGGCAGGGAGGAGTTTCTTC
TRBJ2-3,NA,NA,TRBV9,CASSDGPQADTQYF,TGTGCCAGCAGCGACGGGCCGCAGGCAGATACGCAGTATTTT
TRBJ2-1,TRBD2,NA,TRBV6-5,CATQLAGEYNEQFF,TGTGCCACCCAACTAGCGGGAGAATACAATGAGCAGTTCTTC
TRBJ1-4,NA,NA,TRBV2,CASSTERAEKLFF,TGTGCCAGCAGTACTGAGAGGGCTGAAAAACTGTTTTTT
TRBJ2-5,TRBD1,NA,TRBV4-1,CASSPQGAGQDQETQYF,TGCGCCAGCAGCCCCCAAGGGGCGGGACAGGACCAAGAGACCCAGTACTTC
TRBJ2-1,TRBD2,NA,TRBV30,CAWSAGVEQFF,TGTGCCTGGTCAGCGGGAGTGGAGCAGTTCTTC
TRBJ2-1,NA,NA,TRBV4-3,CASSQAIAFGPYNEQFF,TGCGCCAGCAGCCAGGCTATCGCTTTCGGCCCCTACAATGAGCAGTTCTTC
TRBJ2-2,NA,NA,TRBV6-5,CASRENTGELFF,TGTGCCAGCAGGGAGAACACCGGGGAGCTGTTTTTT
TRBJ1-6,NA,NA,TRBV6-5,CATNRQEYNSPLHF,TGTGCCACCAATAGACAGGAGTATAATTCACCCCTCCACTTT
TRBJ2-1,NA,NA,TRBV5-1,CASSRTGLPLGDEQFF,TGCGCCAGCAGCCGGACGGGACTCCCCTTGGGCGATGAGCAGTTCTTC
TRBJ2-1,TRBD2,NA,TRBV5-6,CASKREGLYNEQFF,TGTGCCAGCAAACGGGAGGGCCTCTACAATGAGCAGTTCTTC
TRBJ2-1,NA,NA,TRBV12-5,CASGLVGGEQFF,TGTGCTAGTGGTTTGGTAGGAGGGGAGCAGTTCTTC
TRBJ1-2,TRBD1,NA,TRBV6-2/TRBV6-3,CASSDRTGGFGGYTF,TGTGCCAGCAGTGATAGGACAGGGGGCTTTGGTGGCTACACCTTC
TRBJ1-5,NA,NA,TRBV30,CAWSSGTSQPQHF,TGTGCCTGGAGTTCGGGGACTTCTCAGCCCCAGCATTTT
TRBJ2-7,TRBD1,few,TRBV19,CASSLRQGARHEQYF,TGTGCCAGTAGTCTTCGGCAGGGGGCGAGGCACGAGCAGTACTTC
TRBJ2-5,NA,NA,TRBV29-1,CSVEAAFFQETQYF,TGCAGCGTTGAAGCGGCATTCTTTCAAGAGACCCAGTACTTC
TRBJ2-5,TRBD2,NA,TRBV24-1,CATGAGEGTYQETQYF,TGTGCCACCGGGGCGGGAGAGGGGACGTACCAAGAGACCCAGTACTTC
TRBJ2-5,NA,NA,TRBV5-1,CASSPLLAAQGTQYF,TGCGCCAGCAGCCCCCTCCTGGCGGCTCAAGGGACCCAGTACTTC